The T cell receptor beta chain under discussion was sequenced for a study of Ad26.COV2.S vaccination and SARS-CoV-2 variants (dated by TCRdb to about 2021). For the wider study: Donors in the vaccine arm were drawn from COV1001, a multicentre, randomized, double-blind, placebo-controlled phase I-IIa trial testing Ad26.COV2.S in healthy adults. Participants in the trial were split at random into five groups of five each, receiving low-dose or high-dose Ad26.COV2.S once or twice, or else placebo on both occasions. The TCR-sequenced set comprised approximately 30 samples: some 19 Ad26.COV2.S vaccine recipients, 5 placebo recipients and 8 SARS-CoV-2 convalescent individuals. Ad26.COV2.S was administered intramuscularly at a dose of 5x10^10 or 1x10^11 viral particles, either as one shot or as two shots given 56 days apart. Investigators did not know the trial group allocation while performing experiments and assessing outcomes. The specificity and breadth of SARS-CoV-2-reactive T cell receptors after Ad26.COV2.S vaccination were assessed by TCRbeta repertoire sequencing. Broader findings and caveats from the paper: Compared with placebo recipients, Ad26.COV2.S recipients showed higher spike-specific TCR breadth (P = 0.0014). Substantial breadth of spike-specific CD8+ and CD4+ T cell responses was reported after vaccination. Comparing responses between vaccine doses or regimens was not something the study was powered to do. Non-spike TCR breadth was comparable between vaccine and placebo recipients, consistent with the vaccine containing only spike. The authors noted that total T cell responses may have been underestimated by the TCR breadth and depth analyses.

The meaning of the sample's treatment or condition label: about 20 received Ad26.COV2.S at low or high dose, single or two shots; roughly five received placebo; per-sample allocation not given. For vaccine and placebo recipients, repertoires were sequenced using samples collected on day 63 after the first injection. In Cohort 1b, 25 to 30 adults aged 18-55 years were enrolled at a single site in Boston, USA, between 29 July and 7 August 2020. Ad26.COV2.S consisted of a replication-incompetent adenovirus type 26 vector by which a prefusion-stabilized SARS-CoV-2 spike protein from the original Wuhan strain was expressed. The immunoSEQ Assay was used to sequence TCRbeta CDR3 regions. After extraction, genomic DNA underwent amplification by bias-controlled multiplex PCR, followed by high-throughput sequencing. The study's processing was this. Collapsing and filtering of sequences were performed to quantify the absolute abundance of each unique TCRbeta CDR3 region. T cell fraction was estimated by normalizing TCRbeta template counts to usable DNA, which was measured by amplifying reference genes present in all nucleated cells. Repertoire TCRs were annotated as SARS-CoV-2-specific by exact matching of V gene, CDR3 amino acid sequence and J gene to a known reactive TCR set. The reference SARS-CoV-2 TCR set was obtained from MIRA and was filtered for enrichment in COVID-19-positive ImmuneCODE repertoires, whereby public or cross-reactive TCRs were removed. Using the MIRA antigens, annotated TCRs were further analysed by specific ORF or by position within an ORF. Breadth was defined as the number of annotated unique rearrangements divided by the total number of unique productive rearrangements, and depth was defined as the summed frequency of the annotated unique rearrangements. Group comparisons of TCR breadth used two-sided Wilcoxon rank-sum tests. In its TCRdb copy, this immuneACCESS table keeps in-frame sequences only and misses some clones. Where compared with another copy, unresolved V genes explain less than half of these, and the others have no known cause. The V and J calls and clone size come from that table; D and trimming were worked out from the DNA. The table for this sample lists roughly 500,000 clones; nearly 90% of them were counted only once. The ten top clones hold approximately 2.5% of the sample.

Of note for this clone: No antigen is known for it. No much larger clone exists at a distance of one base, and base qualities are not known.

The receptor was isolated from a person aged 18-60 years who received the Ad26.COV2.S COVID-19 vaccine or a placebo. The sequences come from peripheral blood, collected in a trial of Ad26.COV2.S vaccine versus placebo.

The CDR3 here reads CASSRSVRGIHEQFF. DNA sequence: TGTGCCAGCAGCCGCTCCGTTAGGGGGATCCATGAGCAGTTCTTC. The chain links TRBV7-2 with TRBJ2-1; a tentative D call is TRBD1 (6 bases match). From cysteine to phenylalanine, the CDR3 is 15 amino acids long. CDR3 DNA is the only sequence kept; it has 45 bases, read in frame from the first base. The germline V gene provides CDR1 SGHTA and CDR2 FQGNSA. Cut back by 5 bases and 8 bases, the V and J ends lie 19 bases apart.